The 20 T cell receptor beta chains listed next were all sequenced from one sample in a study of blood T cell repertoires in COVID-19. Here immunoSEQ multiplex PCR was the method, and the copy in TCRdb shows in-frame clones only, minus some. The data contain fewer than 300,000 clones, approximately 90% of them singletons. The specimen sequenced was peripheral blood. The receptors here all came from a woman between 35 and 50 years old who had recovered from COVID-19.

The chain recombines TRBV5-4 with TRBJ2-7; the match to TRBD2 covers 7 bases. J gave up 0 bases and V 3 bases, and 15 bases lay outside the gene matches. This CDR3 has 18 residues. Germline V CDR1 and CDR2: SGHNT, YYREEE (reference sequence). Written as DNA, the CDR3 is TGTGCCAGCAGCTACGCCGGTTGGGCTAGCGGACGCTCCTACGAGCAGTACTTC. Translating it yields CASSYAGWASGRSYEQYF.

CDR3 residues: CASSPGTGFGNQPQHF. For the CDR3, the DNA is TGTGCCAGTAGTCCGGGGACAGGGTTTGGCAATCAGCCCCAGCATTTT. The V call is TRBV19, the J call TRBJ1-5, with 9 bases that match TRBD1. With 5 bases clipped from V and 2 bases from J, the junction kept 7 bases outside the gene matches. Germline CDR1 and CDR2: LNHDA and SQIVND (reference sequence). This CDR3 has 16 amino acids.

CDR3 nucleotides: TGCGCCAGCAGTCAGACCGGGACAGGAAATGAAAAACTGTTTTTT. Amino acids: CASSQTGTGNEKLFF. The chain recombines TRBV5-1 with TRBJ1-4; TRBD1 agrees at 8 bases. The CDR3 is 15 amino acids. CDR1 SGHRS and CDR2 YFSETQ come from the germline V gene. V gave up 5 bases and J gave up 5 bases; unmatched junction bases: 8.

The rearrangement joins TRBV7-9 to TRBJ2-4; 8 positions match TRBD2. The CDR3 is made up of 15 amino acids. Germline lookup yields CDR1 SEHNR and CDR2 FQNEAQ (reference sequence). Trimming cost V 7 bases and J 1 base; bases outside gene matches: 6. CDR3 coding DNA: TGTGCCAGCACCAATAGCGGGAAGGCCAAAAACATTCAGTACTTC. Amino acids: CASTNSGKAKNIQYF.

The chain links TRBV30 to TRBJ2-5; TRBD1 aligns across 8 bases. The CDR3 extends over 15 amino acids. V shed 0 bases, J shed 4 bases, and the junction held 7 bases outside the gene matches. Germline lookup yields CDR1 GTSNPN and CDR2 SVGIG (reference sequence). This chain's CDR3 is CAWSVPRTGPETQYF. The DNA for the CDR3 is TGTGCCTGGAGTGTACCCAGGACAGGGCCAGAGACCCAGTACTTC.

The sample holds a few counts of this clone. V and J are TRBV7-2 and TRBJ2-1; D remains unclear. The ends were cut back, 1 base at V and 2 bases at J, with 3 bases in the middle. The CDR3 runs 13 residues. Germline V gives CDR1 SGHTA, CDR2 FQGNSA. The CDR3 sequence is CASSLGPYNEQFF. For the CDR3, the DNA is TGTGCCAGCAGCTTAGGGCCCTACAATGAGCAGTTCTTC. The variable domain in full, completed from reference TRBV7-2 and TRBJ2-1, reads GAGVSQSPSNKVTEKGKDVELRCDPISGHTALYWYRQSLGQGLEFLIYFQGNSAPDKSGLPSDRFSAERTGGSVSTLTIQRTQQEDSAVYLCASSLGPYNEQFFGPGTRLTVL.

This chain joins TRBV10-3 and TRBJ2-1; 7 bases are a match to TRBD2. CDR3 length: 14 amino acids. Germline CDR1 ENHRY, CDR2 SYGVKD. The ends lost 6 bases at V and 1 base at J; junction bases unmatched: 3. The CDR3 DNA follows: TGTGCCATCAGGTCGGGGGGTTCCTACAATGAGCAGTTCTTC. This translates into CAIRSGGSYNEQFF.

The CDR3 nucleotides are TGTGCCAGCAGTCCCTATTCAGGGGGGACGTCGAACACTGAAGCTTTCTTT. It is translated as CASSPYSGGTSNTEAFF. The chain uses TRBV27 and TRBJ1-1, with 7 bases that match TRBD1. The CDR3 loop spans 17 amino acids. The V segment lost 5 bases and the J segment 1 base; nucleotides outside the gene matches: 13. Germline V gene data show CDR1 as MNHEY and CDR2 as SMNVEV (reference sequence).

The chain employs TRBV27 and TRBJ2-2; the D gene is possibly TRBD2 (7 bases). Germline values: CDR1 MNHEY, CDR2 SMNVEV (reference sequence). Trimming took off 6 bases at V and 6 bases at J, with 14 bases between the two ends. This CDR3 region has 14 residues. The CDR3 sequence is CASRGGGGAGELFF. In DNA, the CDR3 is TGTGCCAGCAGGGGGGGAGGGGGAGCCGGGGAGCTGTTTTTT.

This chain uses TRBV7-9 with TRBJ1-2; no clear D. The V gene's germline CDR1 is SEHNR and CDR2 FQNEAQ (reference sequence). There are 12 residues in the CDR3. Trimming left V 4 bases short and J 7 bases short, with 10 bases between. The CDR3 is CASSSDSGGYTF. The CDR3 nucleotides read TGTGCCAGCAGCTCGGATTCGGGTGGCTACACCTTC.

This chain connects TRBV19 to TRBJ1-1; D unclear. This CDR3 contains 13 residues. V was cut by 5 bases and J by 3 bases, with 10 bases left in between. Germline values: CDR1 LNHDA, CDR2 SQIVND (reference sequence). The CDR3 nucleotides read TGTGCCAGTAGTCCCCCGAGAGACACTGAAGCTTTCTTT. Its protein is CASSPPRDTEAFF.

V gene TRBV19 combines with J gene TRBJ2-1, with 13 nucleotides matching TRBD2. The CDR3 runs 17 residues. Germline V gives CDR1 LNHDA, CDR2 SQIVND (reference sequence). V lost 5 bases, J lost 0 bases, and 4 bases stayed unmatched. The CDR3 DNA reads TGTGCCAGTAGTCCCCGGACTAGCGGGAGCTCCTACAATGAGCAGTTCTTC. This sequence encodes CASSPRTSGSSYNEQFF.

CDR3 loop: CASSPGQGPYGYTF. The CDR3 region has the DNA TGTGCCAGTAGTCCAGGACAGGGGCCCTATGGCTACACCTTC. The chain carries TRBV19 and TRBJ1-2; 9 bases are shared with TRBD1. Germline CDR1 reads LNHDA; CDR2 reads SQIVND (reference sequence). V gave up 5 bases and J gave up 4 bases; unmatched junction bases: 5. The CDR3 covers 14 residues.

This clone was detected once. The chain links TRBV5-6 to TRBJ1-2; D uncertain. This CDR3 comprises 13 residues. The V end lost 6 bases, the J end lost 0 bases, and 9 bases lay between the germline ends. In germline, CDR1 is SGHDT, CDR2 YYEEEE. CDR3 DNA: TGTGCCAGCACCCGGTCCGCTAACTATGGCTACACCTTC. This codes for CASTRSANYGYTF.

In this sample, this clone turned up a few times. The V and J genes are TRBV19 and TRBJ2-1; TRBD2 matches at 7 bases. With 4 bases clipped from V and 10 bases from J, the junction kept 4 bases outside the gene matches. The CDR3 is 12 amino acids. CDR1 and CDR2 from the germline V gene are LNHDA and SQIVND (reference sequence). The CDR3 nucleotides read TGTGCCAGTAGTAGGGGTAGCGGGGAGCAGTTCTTC. As protein: CASSRGSGEQFF.

This clone was seen only once. This chain joins TRBV30 and TRBJ1-2; 9 bases map to TRBD1. Germline assignment: CDR1 GTSNPN and CDR2 SVGIG (reference sequence). The CDR3 sequence is 13 residues long. V was clipped by 4 bases and J by 5 bases; unmatched bases: 5. The CDR3 DNA follows: TGTGCCTGGAACAGGGGGCTCGGGTATGGCTACACCTTC. This codes for CAWNRGLGYGYTF.

The rearrangement joins TRBV24-1 to TRBJ1-2, with 7 nucleotides matching TRBD1. Germline loops: CDR1 KGHDR, CDR2 SFDVKD. Trimming cost V 4 bases and J 3 bases; bases outside gene matches: 10. This CDR3 region has 16 residues. The CDR3 DNA sequence: TGTGCCACCAGTGACCCCCTCGGGCAGGGGGACTATGGCTACACCTTC. Translating it yields CATSDPLGQGDYGYTF.

This clone came up once. The chain recombines TRBV13 with TRBJ2-3; 12 bases are shared with TRBD2. J gave up 1 base and V 2 bases, and 10 bases lay outside the gene matches. This CDR3 contains 19 residues. Germline V CDR1 and CDR2: PRHDT, FYEKMQ (reference sequence). The CDR3 nucleotides are TGTGCCAGCAGCTTAAGCCGGCTAGCGGGAGGGCCAGGCACAGATACGCAGTATTTT. It codes for CASSLSRLAGGPGTDTQYF. Using reference TRBV13 and TRBJ2-3 for the parts outside the CDR3, the full variable domain is AAGVIQSPRHLIKEKRETATLKCYPIPRHDTVYWYQQGPGQDPQFLISFYEKMQSDKGSIPDRFSAQQFSDYHSELNMSSLELGDSALYFCASSLSRLAGGPGTDTQYFGPGTRLTVL.

The J gene is TRBJ2-1, the V gene TRBV9, with 14 positions matching TRBD2. This CDR3 spans 17 amino acids. The J segment lost 8 bases and the V segment lost 0 bases, leaving 7 bases of the junction unmatched. Per germline, CDR1 SGDLS and CDR2 YYNGEE. CDR3: CASSVAGTSGSGYEQFF. In DNA form, the CDR3 reads TGTGCCAGCAGCGTAGCTGGGACTAGCGGGAGTGGCTATGAGCAGTTCTTC.

The rearrangement joins TRBV12-5 to TRBJ2-1, with D possibly TRBD2 on 5 matching bases. Germline V gene sequence: CDR1 LGHNT, CDR2 FRNRAP. The V and J ends lost 2 bases and 8 bases respectively, with 19 bases between them. The CDR3 spans 16 residues. Written as DNA, the CDR3 is TGTGCTAGTGGTTTGTCTCCCGGGCGGGTGGGCCATGAGCAGTTCTTC. Its translation: CASGLSPGRVGHEQFF. The whole variable domain, remainder taken from reference TRBV12-5 and TRBJ2-1, is DARVTQTPRHKVTEMGQEVTMRCQPILGHNTVFWYRQTMMQGLELLAYFRNRAPLDDSGMPKDRFSAEMPDATLATLKIQPSEPRDSAVYFCASGLSPGRVGHEQFFGPGTRLTVL.